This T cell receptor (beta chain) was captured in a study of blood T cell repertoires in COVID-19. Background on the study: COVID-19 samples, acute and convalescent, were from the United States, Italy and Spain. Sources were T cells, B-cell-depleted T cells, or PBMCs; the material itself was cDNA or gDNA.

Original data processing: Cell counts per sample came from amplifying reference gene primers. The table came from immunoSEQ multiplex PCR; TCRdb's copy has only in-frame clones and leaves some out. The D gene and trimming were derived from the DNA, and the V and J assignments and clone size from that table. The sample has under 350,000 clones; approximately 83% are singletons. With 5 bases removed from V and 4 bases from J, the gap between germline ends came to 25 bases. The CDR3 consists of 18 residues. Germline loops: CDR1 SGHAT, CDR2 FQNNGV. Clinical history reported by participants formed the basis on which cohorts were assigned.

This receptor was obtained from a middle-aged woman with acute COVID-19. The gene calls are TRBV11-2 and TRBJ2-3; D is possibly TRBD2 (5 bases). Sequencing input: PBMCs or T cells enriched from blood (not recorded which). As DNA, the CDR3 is TGTGCCAGCAGCCCGACACAACAGTTACGGCGGGCATCAGATACGCAGTATTTT. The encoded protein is CASSPTQQLRRASDTQYF.